This T cell receptor (beta chain) was sequenced during a study of cytomegalovirus exposure and HLA in healthy donors. TCRdb's table, derived via immunoSEQ multiplex PCR, lists solely in-frame clones and lacks some. The sample lists over 110,000 clones, roughly 86% occurring once. A word on this clone: Its antigen is not identified.

After removal of 4 bases from V and 3 bases from J, the junction contained 8 bases not matched to a gene. CDR1 and CDR2 (germline): SGHDN, FVKESK. The CDR3 is 15 amino acids. Broader study findings: As confirmed in vitro, a few CMV-associated chains were specific for CMV antigens.

The sequence was obtained from a man aged 18 to 30 in good health and CMV-seropositive. The chain uses TRBV14 and TRBJ1-1; 7 positions agree with TRBD1. Sequencing was done on a sample of PBMCs. The CDR3: CASSLQTGRDTEAFF. The CDR3 DNA is TGTGCCAGCAGCCTTCAGACAGGGCGGGACACTGAAGCTTTCTTT.